This T cell receptor beta chain was sequenced in a study of blood T cell repertoires in COVID-19. Profiled with immunoSEQ multiplex PCR; TCRdb holds only in-frame clones, not every one. Seen here are about 360,000 clones, approximately 86% observed once, and the top ten hold 7% to 7.5%. Patients in Seattle were enrolled during active infection, then followed longitudinally. This clone was counted once. Trimming took off 4 bases at V and 0 bases at J, with 7 bases between the two ends. Germline CDR1 is MNHEY and CDR2 is SVGEGT. This CDR3 region has 15 residues. The sequencing sample was made of peripheral blood. The sequence derives from a woman aged 60-75 years with COVID-19, enrolled during active disease. The gene calls are TRBV6-2 or TRBV6-3 and TRBJ2-6; D possibly corresponds to TRBD1 (5 bases). CDR3: CASSSTDSGANVLTF. In DNA, the CDR3 is TGTGCCAGCAGTTCGACAGACTCTGGGGCCAACGTCCTGACTTTC.